Sequencing of this TCR beta chain was carried out in a study of technical replicates of blood from four donors (dated by TCRdb to the late 2010s). Receptors were amplified or captured by the immunoSEQ multiplex PCR assay. TCRdb holds this immuneACCESS table with in-frame rearrangements only. Some clones are missing; in checked studies, unresolved V genes explain under half, and the rest has no known cause. Across this sample there are some 71,000 clones, with about 97% seen only once. Jointly, the top ten make up about 0.17% of the sample. Only one count was recorded for this clone. The antigen this receptor binds is unknown. The record has no base qualities; no much larger clone is one base away. The cysteine opens and the phenylalanine closes a CDR3 of 18 amino acids. Of the read, only the CDR3 DNA is kept; its 54 bases are in frame from base 1. For CDR1 and CDR2, the germline V gene lists SGDLS and YYNGEE. The germline V and J ends show losses of 1 base and 1 base respectively, and no gene match explains 10 bases of the junction.

The V and J genes are TRBV9 and TRBJ2-1; 8 central bases correspond to TRBD2. Source material: T cells isolated from PBMCs. This clonotype was sampled from a human donor in good health. The CDR3 protein: CASSVTKDSGASYNEQFF. Here is the DNA: TGTGCCAGCAGCGTAACTAAAGATAGCGGGGCGTCCTACAATGAGCAGTTCTTC.